This entry features one TCR beta chain sequence. Its cognate antigen is unknown. Unmatched junction bases numbered 5, after V lost 3 bases and J lost 1 base. The CDR3 is 16 residues long. Germline V gene data show CDR1 as SEHNR and CDR2 as FQNEAQ (reference sequence). This sample stems from a study of shared clonotypes between healthy human individuals. Whole-study findings and limits: Only blood was sampled; tissue repertoires likely differ. Larger estimated richness was generally recorded for naive subsets relative to memory subsets.

Cells designated naive CD8 were CD45RO-negative and were positively selected for CCR7, with terminally differentiated effector memory CD45RA+ cells excluded. The data were produced by immunoSEQ multiplex PCR, yet TCRdb's version contains in-frame clones alone and is incomplete. The top ten clones hold approximately 0.11% of a sample with around 620,000 clones, about 95% of them seen once. The sequence derives from a woman aged 25 to 39 in good health. This chain joins TRBV7-9 and TRBJ2-1, with 8 nucleotides matching TRBD2. Material: naive CD8+ T cells sorted from blood. The CDR3 sequence is CASSFSGSTSYNEQFF. The DNA for the CDR3 is TGTGCCAGCAGCTTCAGCGGGAGTACTTCCTACAATGAGCAGTTCTTC.